The 8 T cell receptor beta chains in this list originate from one sample, sequenced in a study of blood T cell repertoires in COVID-19. Here immunoSEQ multiplex PCR was the method, and the copy in TCRdb shows in-frame clones only, minus some. The sample holds about 51,000 clones, around 87% seen once. Sequences were obtained from peripheral blood. These receptors came from a man aged 45-60 years with active COVID-19.

In its sample, this clone was seen once. The V gene is TRBV6-6, the J gene TRBJ2-3, with 15 bases fitting TRBD2. The germline V gene has CDR1 MNHNY and CDR2 SVGAGI (reference sequence). The CDR3 runs 16 residues. J gave up 4 bases and V 4 bases, and 3 bases lay outside the gene matches. The CDR3 bases are TGTGCCAGCAGTTTAGGACTAGCGGGGGGGGCAGATACGCAGTATTTT. Encoded protein: CASSLGLAGGADTQYF.

V and J are TRBV6-5 and TRBJ2-3; D not certain. From germline, CDR1 is MNHEY and CDR2 SVGAGI. Between the trimmed V and J ends, which lost 4 bases and 11 bases, there was a span of 10 bases. The length of the CDR3 is 11 residues. This CDR3 reads CASSSGSLQYF. The CDR3 bases are TGTGCCAGCAGTTCCGGGTCTTTGCAGTATTTT.

This chain joins TRBV29-1 and TRBJ2-2; 7 nucleotides agree with TRBD1. CDR3 size: 13 residues. The germline CDR1 and CDR2 sequences are SQVTM and ANQGSEA. The junction had 5 bases not matched to a gene; V was cut back by 4 bases and J by 6 bases. CDR3 in DNA: TGCAGCGTTGGACAGGGTTTAGCCGGGGAGCTGTTTTTT. This gives the protein CSVGQGLAGELFF.

This rearrangement joins TRBV3-1 (or the pseudogene TRBV3-2) to TRBJ2-5; TRBD2 aligns across 9 bases. This CDR3 contains 16 residues. The V gene's germline CDR1 is LGHDT and CDR2 YNNKEL (reference sequence). The junction had 12 bases not matched to a gene; V was cut back by 4 bases and J by 6 bases. The CDR3 loop reads CASSPSVAGGRKTQYF. CDR3 in DNA: TGTGCCAGCAGCCCATCCGTGGCGGGAGGGAGGAAGACCCAGTACTTC.

The chain recombines TRBV15 with TRBJ2-5; the D gene is possibly TRBD2 (7 bases). Germline CDR1 reads LNHNV; CDR2 reads YYDKDF (reference sequence). This CDR3 comprises 14 residues. V lost 0 bases to trimming and J lost 5 bases, with 10 bases between them. The CDR3: CATSREAGAETQYF. In nucleotides, the CDR3 is TGTGCCACCAGCAGAGAGGCGGGGGCGGAGACCCAGTACTTC.

The chain joins TRBV9 to TRBJ1-1, with TRBD1 as a possible D gene (5 bases). Trimming pared 0 bases from V and 1 base from J, leaving 13 bases between. The germline CDR1 and CDR2 sequences are SGDLS and YYNGEE. The CDR3 sequence is 16 residues long. CDR3 in DNA: TGTGCCAGCAGCGTAGTTGATCAGGGCCCGAACACTGAAGCTTTCTTT. It yields the protein CASSVVDQGPNTEAFF.

The chain has TRBV7-6 and TRBJ1-4; D is ambiguous. Germline values: CDR1 SGHVS, CDR2 FNYEAQ. V shed 5 bases and J shed 4 bases, with 29 bases lying between them. The CDR3 sequence is 20 residues long. The DNA of the CDR3 is TGTGCCAGCAGCCTGACTAGATTTCCTTCGGAGGAGACCTTTAATGAAAAACTGTTTTTT. Its translation is CASSLTRFPSEETFNEKLFF.

The J gene is TRBJ2-7, the V gene TRBV5-6; no clear D. CDR1 is SGHDT, CDR2 YYEEEE, per germline. The V and J ends lost 6 bases and 2 bases respectively, with 21 bases between them. The CDR3 is made up of 16 amino acids. The CDR3 reads CASTFFSTLRPYEQYF. CDR3 nucleotide sequence: TGTGCCAGCACCTTTTTTTCGACTCTCCGCCCCTACGAGCAGTACTTC. Looking up the rest from reference TRBV5-6 and TRBJ2-7 gives the full variable domain: DAGVTQSPTHLIKTRGQQVTLRCSPKSGHDTVSWYQQALGQGPQFIFQYYEEEERQRGNFPDRFSGHQFPNYSSELNVNALLLGDSALYLCASTFFSTLRPYEQYFGPGTRLTVT.